A selection of T cell receptor beta chains follows, all from one sample in a study of blood T cell repertoires in COVID-19. The method was immunoSEQ multiplex PCR; TCRdb's version includes in-frame clones alone and lacks a portion of them. The data contain 60,000 to 75,000 clones, roughly 85% of them singletons. Sequencing input: peripheral blood. The receptors originated from a woman aged 45-65 years with COVID-19, enrolled during active disease. CDR3s include the opening cysteine and the closing phenylalanine or tryptophan. Each record gives: V gene, D gene, clone size, J gene, CDR3 DNA, CDR3 protein. A D gene is named only where the DNA matches it firmly. For some rows the clone size is stated as once, few or many, or as a class when expanded; others skip it.

TRBV5-4	.	few	TRBJ2-3	TGTGCCAGCAGCTTGGCTAGCACAGATACGCAGTATTTT	CASSLASTDTQYF
TRBV5-4	.	.	TRBJ2-7	TGTGCCAGCAGCTCGAAACCGACAGGGGGGCTAGCGGGAGCTGGGGACGAGCAGTACTTC	CASSSKPTGGLAGAGDEQYF
TRBV10-3	.	few	TRBJ1-6	TGTGCCATCAGTGAGGGGCGGCAGGGGAATTCACCCCTCCACTTT	CAISEGRQGNSPLHF
TRBV2	.	.	TRBJ2-2	TGTGCCAGCAGTGTCTTGGCGGCTCGTTCGGAGCTGTTTTTT	CASSVLAARSELFF
TRBV29-1	.	few	TRBJ2-4	TGCAGCGTTGGGGCAGTTCAAAACATTCAGTACTTC	CSVGAVQNIQYF
TRBV2	TRBD1	.	TRBJ1-2	TGTGCCAGCAGTAACGACAGGGGTGGTGGCTACACCTTC	CASSNDRGGGYTF
TRBV14	TRBD1	.	TRBJ2-5	TGTGCCAGCAGCCAGGTTGACAGGGACCAAGAGACCCAGTACTTC	CASSQVDRDQETQYF
TRBV12-3/TRBV12-4	.	.	TRBJ2-7	TGTGCCAGCAGGGGTAGCGGTAGGTCCGAGCAGTACTTC	CASRGSGRSEQYF
TRBV9	.	.	TRBJ2-3	TGTGCCAGCAGCGCGGGCCTTCAGGGGACAGATACGCAGTATTTT	CASSAGLQGTDTQYF
TRBV5-4	.	.	TRBJ2-3	TGTGCCAGCAGCTTGGGATCGGCACTAGGTACAGATACGCAGTATTTT	CASSLGSALGTDTQYF
TRBV3-1/TRBV3-2	.	once	TRBJ2-3	TGTGCCAGCAGCCAAGCGTGGGGCGACACAGATACGCAGTATTTT	CASSQAWGDTDTQYF
TRBV28	.	.	TRBJ2-7	TGTGCCAGCAGTCCACGAATGACCCGGGTCGCCTACGAGCAGTACTTC	CASSPRMTRVAYEQYF
TRBV11-3	.	.	TRBJ2-4	TGTGCCAGCAGCTTAGACGCCCTCACGGAGTACTTC	CASSLDALTEYF
TRBV28	.	few	TRBJ1-2	TGTGCCAGCAGCCGTCCGAGGGGGGGAAGCTATGGCTACACCTTC	CASSRPRGGSYGYTF
TRBV6-5	.	few	TRBJ2-1	TGTGCCAGCATAAGAGCGGTTTACAATGAGCAGTTCTTC	CASIRAVYNEQFF
TRBV7-8	TRBD1	.	TRBJ2-5	TGTGCCAGCAGCAAGCAGGCAGGGGGCGGTGAGACCCAGTACTTC	CASSKQAGGGETQYF
TRBV7-2	.	.	TRBJ2-5	TGTGCCAGCAGCCGCGCCGGGTCCCTTCAAGAGACCCAGTACTTC	CASSRAGSLQETQYF
TRBV2	.	.	TRBJ1-4	TGTGCCAGCAGTGAAGGTGCAGGGCCGTGGGAAAAACTGTTTTTT	CASSEGAGPWEKLFF
TRBV6-5	.	.	TRBJ1-6	TGTGCCACCGGGCAGGGTGGTTCACCCCTCCACTTT	CATGQGGSPLHF
TRBV14	.	few	TRBJ2-7	TGTGCCAGCAGCCAAGATCGTGCTAGCTTCCACGAGCAGTACTTC	CASSQDRASFHEQYF
TRBV5-4	.	.	TRBJ2-3	TGTGCCAGCAGCCCAGGCCCCTCCCCAGATACGCAGTATTTT	CASSPGPSPDTQYF
TRBV11-2	.	.	TRBJ1-3	TGTGCCAGCAGCGCTTATAGGCGGGGAAACACCATATATTTT	CASSAYRRGNTIYF
TRBV30	.	.	TRBJ2-3	TGTGCCTGGAGTCCAGGGACTCGTGGGGCAGATACGCAGTATTTT	CAWSPGTRGADTQYF
TRBV2	.	.	TRBJ1-5	TGTGCCAGCAGGGGAATACAGGGATTCAATCAGCCCCAGCATTTT	CASRGIQGFNQPQHF
TRBV28	.	once	TRBJ2-4	TGTGCCAGCAGTTTACCCCAGGGAACCATTCAGTACTTC	CASSLPQGTIQYF
TRBV3-1/TRBV3-2	.	.	TRBJ2-3	TGTGCCAGCAGCCAAGGGAAGGGCAGGGGTAATACGCAGTATTTT	CASSQGKGRGNTQYF
TRBV6-5	.	.	TRBJ1-1	TGTGCCAGCAGTCCCCGACAGGCCCTGAACACTGAAGCTTTCTTT	CASSPRQALNTEAFF
TRBV5-8	TRBD2	.	TRBJ2-5	TGTGCCAGCAGCTCGGGACTAGCGGTACAAGAGACCCAGTACTTC	CASSSGLAVQETQYF
TRBV7-3	TRBD2	.	TRBJ2-2	TGTGCCAGCAGCCGGACTAGCGGGAGCGGCGGGGAGCTGTTTTTT	CASSRTSGSGGELFF
TRBV3-1/TRBV3-2	.	.	TRBJ2-2	TGTGCCAGCAGCCAGGGCCCTCCGGAGCTGTTTTTT	CASSQGPPELFF
TRBV5-4	TRBD2	.	TRBJ2-1	TGTGCCAGCAGCTTGACGGCGGGAGAGGGTACAGAGCAGTTCTTC	CASSLTAGEGTEQFF
TRBV11-3	.	.	TRBJ1-1	TGTGCCAGCAGCTTAGGCCCTTCGGGAACTGAAGCTTTCTTT	CASSLGPSGTEAFF
TRBV11-2	.	.	TRBJ2-5	TGTGCCAGCAGCATCGCAGGGGTTGAGAGAGAGACCCAGTACTTC	CASSIAGVERETQYF
TRBV10-3	.	.	TRBJ2-1	TGTGCCTCTGCGGGACTTACTCCTGTCAATGAGCAGTTCTTC	CASAGLTPVNEQFF
TRBV4-2	.	few	TRBJ1-3	TGTGCCAGCAGCCAACATCCTGACACAGGGACGTACGGAAACACCATATATTTT	CASSQHPDTGTYGNTIYF
TRBV6-5	.	.	TRBJ1-5	TGTGCCAGCAACCCGACGGGGGTTAGCAATCAGCCCCAGCATTTT	CASNPTGVSNQPQHF
TRBV6-5	.	once	TRBJ1-4	TGTGCCAGCAGTTTTCAACAGCCTGCTAATGAAAAACTGTTTTTT	CASSFQQPANEKLFF
TRBV2	.	once	TRBJ2-6	TGTGCCAGCCGTAGCTCTGGGGCCAACGTCCTGACTTTC	CASRSSGANVLTF
TRBV28	.	.	TRBJ1-3	TGTGCCAGCAGTCCTTCAGTCAGGGCTGGAAACACCATATATTTT	CASSPSVRAGNTIYF
TRBV7-3	.	.	TRBJ1-6	TGTGCCAGCAGCTTGGGGGACACTCATTCACCCCTCCACTTT	CASSLGDTHSPLHF
TRBV10-2	TRBD1	.	TRBJ1-2	TGCGCCAGCGCCCCGAGACAGGGAGGAGGCTACACCTTC	CASAPRQGGGYTF
TRBV24-1	TRBD1	.	TRBJ2-1	TGTGCCACCAGTGGGAGGACAGGCAATGAGCAGTTCTTC	CATSGRTGNEQFF
TRBV10-3	TRBD1	.	TRBJ2-7	TGTGCCTCGCGGGGACAGGGAGGATACGAGCAGTACTTC	CASRGQGGYEQYF
TRBV4-2	.	.	TRBJ2-5	TGTGCCAGCAGCGCGATGGGTCAGGACCAAGAGACCCAGTACTTC	CASSAMGQDQETQYF
TRBV2	.	few	TRBJ2-1	TGTGCCAGCAGCCTAGGGACTGGAAGCTCCTACAATGAGCAGTTCTTC	CASSLGTGSSYNEQFF
TRBV28	.	once	TRBJ2-1	TGTGCCAGCAGTCCTCTGGACAGCGCTTACAATGAGCAGTTCTTC	CASSPLDSAYNEQFF
TRBV5-1	TRBD2	once	TRBJ2-7	TGCGCCAGCAGCTTGTTGTCCTCTCGGCTAGCGGGCCACGAGCAGTACTTC	CASSLLSSRLAGHEQYF
TRBV11-2	.	.	TRBJ1-6	TGTGCCAGCAGCTTAAGGACAGTCTATAATTCACCCCTCCACTTT	CASSLRTVYNSPLHF
TRBV9	TRBD1	once	TRBJ2-1	TGTGCCAGCAGCGTACGACAGGGTTCCTACAATGAGCAGTTCTTC	CASSVRQGSYNEQFF
TRBV5-1	.	few	TRBJ1-6	TGCGCCAGCAAAGACAGGAGTAATTCACCCCTCCACTTT	CASKDRSNSPLHF